One sample yielded the 13 T cell receptor beta chains listed below, sequenced in a study of cytomegalovirus exposure and HLA in healthy donors. Both 60 Vbeta primers and 13 Jbeta primers went into the PCR. This table comes from immunoSEQ multiplex PCR, and its TCRdb copy is limited to in-frame clones, with some not included. The table lists about 140,000 clones, more than 60% of them singletons, with over 9.5% in the top ten. Material for sequencing was PBMCs. The receptors shown here come from a man younger than 45 in good health and CMV-seropositive.

The rearrangement links TRBV10-3 to TRBJ1-2; D unclear. V lost 5 bases, J lost 13 bases, and 20 bases lay in between. The germline gives CDR1 ENHRY, CDR2 SYGVKD. The CDR3 has 13 residues. The chain's CDR3 is CAISYSTDGIVTF. CDR3 in DNA: TGTGCCATCAGTTATAGTACAGATGGCATAGTCACCTTC.

The V gene is TRBV19, the J gene TRBJ2-7; TRBD2 matches at 13 bases. The CDR3 is 15 residues long. Trimming cost V 6 bases and J 3 bases; bases outside gene matches: 5. CDR1 and CDR2 from the germline V gene are LNHDA and SQIVND (reference sequence). The CDR3 DNA reads TGTGCCAGTAGCGTACTAGCGGGAGGGTTCTACGAGCAGTACTTC. This translates into CASSVLAGGFYEQYF.

This clone occurred a few times. This sequence joins TRBV5-6 and TRBJ2-6, with 8 bases lining up with TRBD1. CDR3 length equals 15 residues. With 3 bases clipped from V and 1 base from J, the junction kept 0 bases outside the gene matches. Germline values: CDR1 SGHDT, CDR2 YYEEEE. The CDR3 nucleotides are TGTGCCAGCAGCTGGGACAGGTCTGGGGCCAACGTCCTGACTTTC. It specifies CASSWDRSGANVLTF.

This chain joins TRBV9 and TRBJ2-5; D gene ambiguous. The end of the DNA fits TRBJ2-7 better, so the J call may be wrong. CDR1 and CDR2 from the germline V gene are SGDLS and YYNGEE. CDR3 length: 14 amino acids. Here the CDR3 reads CASSVGSLIYEQYF. The DNA for the CDR3 is TGTGCCAGCAGCGTAGGATCCCTCATCTACGAGCAGTACTTC.

Comment on this clone: One end of the junction is discordant with germline, which a read error may explain. V and J are TRBV4-2 and TRBJ2-1; TRBD1 is a possible D gene (6 bases). The CDR3 runs 16 residues. Germline V gene lookup returns CDR1 LGHNA and CDR2 YNFKEQ. The CDR3 DNA reads TGTGCCGGCAGCCAAGTAGAACAGGGAGATTACAATGAGCAGTTCTTC. Amino acid sequence: CAGSQVEQGDYNEQFF.

V is TRBV27 and J is TRBJ2-7; weak D call: TRBD1 (6 bases). The CDR3 totals 13 residues. The germline V and J ends were trimmed by 8 bases and 6 bases, with 17 bases remaining between them. Germline CDR1 and CDR2: MNHEY and SMNVEV (reference sequence). The CDR3 DNA is TGTGCCAGCGCCGGGACAATCTCCCTCGAGCAGTACTTC. Protein sequence: CASAGTISLEQYF.

This rearrangement joins TRBV6-1 to TRBJ1-5; 7 bases map to TRBD1. Germline lookup yields CDR1 MNHNS and CDR2 SASEGT. V lost 1 base to trimming and J lost 0 bases; unmatched junction nucleotides: 15. This CDR3 comprises 20 residues. DNA of the CDR3: TGTGCCAGCAGTGAAGTAATTGGTTCTTGGACAGGAGTTAGCAATCAGCCCCAGCATTTT. Translation: CASSEVIGSWTGVSNQPQHF.

CDR3 sequence reads: CASSPPGQGMNSPLHF. Written as DNA, the CDR3 is TGTGCCAGCAGCCCCCCCGGACAGGGTATGAATTCACCCCTCCACTTT. The chain combines TRBV28 with TRBJ1-6; 8 nucleotides line up with TRBD1. This CDR3 spans 16 amino acids. CDR1 and CDR2 from the germline V gene are MDHEN and SYDVKM. V lost 6 bases, J lost 7 bases, and 11 bases stayed unmatched.

This chain joins TRBV6-1 and TRBJ1-5, with a tentative D call TRBD1 (5 bases). Trimming removed 5 bases at V and 2 bases at J, with 10 bases between. The CDR3 loop spans 14 amino acids. Germline assignment: CDR1 MNHNS and CDR2 SASEGT. The CDR3 sequence: CASSRATGNQPQHF. The CDR3 nucleotides are TGTGCCAGCAGTCGGGCGACAGGCAATCAGCCCCAGCATTTT.

The chain has TRBV11-3 and TRBJ2-5; unclear D gene. Germline CDR1 SGHNT, CDR2 YENEEA. This CDR3 has 13 amino acids. Deletions cut 3 bases from V and 10 bases from J, with 15 bases between. CDR3 region: CASSFDRLGNQYF. In DNA, the CDR3 is TGTGCCAGCAGCTTCGATCGCCTCGGTAACCAGTACTTC. The full variable domain, completed using reference TRBV11-3 and TRBJ2-5, is EAGVVQSPRYKIIEKKQPVAFWCNPISGHNTLYWYLQNLGQGPELLIRYENEEAVDDSQLPKDRFSAERLKGVDSTLKIQPAELGDSAVYLCASSFDRLGNQYFGPGTRLLVL.

The chain employs TRBV9 and TRBJ2-1, with a possible D match to TRBD1 (5 bases). Trimming pared 0 bases from V and 7 bases from J, leaving 20 bases between. Per the germline V gene, CDR1 is SGDLS and CDR2 is YYNGEE. This CDR3 is 17 amino acids long. Written as DNA, the CDR3 is TGTGCCAGCAGCGTAGGGGGCGGACCCCGAACATTTAATGAGCAGTTCTTC. It translates to CASSVGGGPRTFNEQFF.

V gene TRBV25-1 combines with J gene TRBJ2-1; a weak D match, TRBD1 (6 bases). The CDR3 extends over 15 amino acids. V dropped 5 bases and J dropped 6 bases, with 17 bases sitting between them. Per the germline V gene, CDR1 is MGHDK and CDR2 is SYGVNS. The CDR3 DNA is TGTGCCAGCAGTCATACCGGGACACTGGTCAATGAGCAGTTCTTC. Translating gives CASSHTGTLVNEQFF. Drawing the rest from reference TRBV25-1 and TRBJ2-1, the complete variable domain is EADIYQTPRYLVIGTGKKITLECSQTMGHDKMYWYQQDPGMELHLIHYSYGVNSTEKGDLSSESTVSRIRTEHFPLTLESARPSHTSQYLCASSHTGTLVNEQFFGPGTRLTVL.

The genes are TRBV28 and TRBJ2-7, with TRBD2 as a possible D gene (7 bases). Deletions cut 3 bases from V and 1 base from J, with 22 bases between. The CDR3 covers 18 residues. Germline V lookup: CDR1 MDHEN, CDR2 SYDVKM. This CDR3 is CASSLISWGRELSYEQYF. In DNA, the CDR3 is TGTGCCAGCAGTTTGATCTCTTGGGGGCGGGAGTTGTCCTACGAGCAGTACTTC.